The next 31 T cell receptor beta chains were all read from a single sample in a study of blood T cell repertoires in COVID-19. Assay used: immunoSEQ multiplex PCR; TCRdb lists only in-frame clones, some missing. The table includes 11,000 to 15,000 clones, roughly nine tenths detected once. Source material: peripheral blood. Source of these receptors: a man between 45 and 60 years old with active COVID-19.

The CDR3 DNA reads as TGCGCCAGCAGCTTGGAAGGTTCCGGTCCAGGTGAAGCTTTCTTT. This sequence encodes CASSLEGSGPGEAFF. The chain is built from TRBV5-1 and TRBJ1-1; unclear D gene. V dropped 0 bases and J dropped 7 bases, with 16 bases sitting between them. The CDR3 extends over 15 amino acids. From germline, CDR1 is SGHRS and CDR2 YFSETQ.

The chain is built from TRBV11-2 and TRBJ2-5, with D tentatively TRBD2 (6 bases). Germline V gene data show CDR1 as SGHAT and CDR2 as FQNNGV. The CDR3 is made up of 16 amino acids. The V end was cut by 0 bases, the J end by 4 bases, with 15 bases between. CDR3 bases: TGTGCCAGCAGCTTAGATCGGGTTCGAGCGGGAGAGACCCAGTACTTC. It is translated as CASSLDRVRAGETQYF. Drawing the rest from reference TRBV11-2 and TRBJ2-5, the complete variable domain is EAGVAQSPRYKIIEKRQSVAFWCNPISGHATLYWYQQILGQGPKLLIQFQNNGVVDDSQLPKDRFSAERLKGVDSTLKIQPAKLEDSAVYLCASSLDRVRAGETQYFGPGTRLLVL.

The chain carries TRBV10-3 and TRBJ2-6; a possible D gene is TRBD2 (5 bases). CDR1 is ENHRY and CDR2 is SYGVKD in the germline V gene. The length of the CDR3 is 15 residues. V gave up 9 bases and J gave up 0 bases, with 12 bases separating them. The CDR3 loop is CAILGSGSGANVLTF. The CDR3 region has the DNA TGTGCCATACTAGGATCGGGCTCTGGGGCCAACGTCCTGACTTTC.

The chain recombines TRBV27 with TRBJ2-7; TRBD2 matches 11 bases. Germline-derived CDR1 and CDR2 are MNHEY and SMNVEV (reference sequence). The length of the CDR3 is 17 residues. Trimming at V came to 5 bases and at J to 1 base, leaving 10 bases not matched to a gene. CDR3 nucleotides: TGTGCCAGCAGTCCCCGGGTAGCGGGAGGGACTTCCTACGAGCAGTACTTC. Its protein is CASSPRVAGGTSYEQYF.

The chain recombines TRBV5-1 with TRBJ2-1; 11 bases match TRBD2. Germline trimming cut 0 bases from V and 0 bases from J; bases unmatched to any gene: 2. The CDR3 is made up of 17 amino acids. CDR1 SGHRS and CDR2 YFSETQ come from the germline V gene. CDR3 sequence reads: CASSLGLAGTSYNEQFF. DNA for the CDR3: TGCGCCAGCAGCTTGGGACTAGCGGGAACCTCCTACAATGAGCAGTTCTTC.

This clone was picked up a small number of times. This chain connects TRBV19 to TRBJ2-3, with 10 bases fitting TRBD2. V dropped 6 bases and J dropped 4; count of bases not matched to a gene: 4. This CDR3 has 14 amino acids. Germline CDR1 reads LNHDA; CDR2 reads SQIVND (reference sequence). CDR3 region: CASRRGLAADTQYF. The CDR3 bases are TGTGCCAGTAGGAGAGGACTAGCGGCAGATACGCAGTATTTT. Full variable domain (missing parts from reference TRBV19 and TRBJ2-3): DGGITQSPKYLFRKEGQNVTLSCEQNLNHDAMYWYRQDPGQGLRLIYYSQIVNDFQKGDIAEGYSVSREKKESFPLTVTSAQKNPTAFYLCASRRGLAADTQYFGPGTRLTVL.

This chain links TRBV7-8 with TRBJ2-5; D is perhaps TRBD2 (5 bases). The CDR3 sequence is 17 residues long. V was trimmed by 1 base and J by 4 bases, leaving 19 bases between them. CDR1 and CDR2 from the germline V gene are SGHVS and FQNEAQ. The CDR3 is CASSLGLVGGWLETQYF. CDR3 nucleotide sequence: TGTGCCAGCAGCTTAGGGCTAGTTGGAGGATGGCTAGAGACCCAGTACTTC.

This clone has a single count. The rearrangement links TRBV5-1 to TRBJ2-1; D is possibly TRBD2 (6 bases). The length of the CDR3 is 13 residues. The germline V gene encodes CDR1 SGHRS and CDR2 YFSETQ. The V and J ends lost 3 bases and 12 bases respectively, with 16 bases between them. The CDR3 region is CASSSRDSTAQFF. For the CDR3, the DNA is TGCGCCAGCAGCTCCCGGGACTCAACCGCGCAGTTCTTC.

The J gene is TRBJ2-1, the V gene TRBV30; a weak D match, TRBD2 (6 bases). V was clipped by 8 bases and J by 0 bases, with 11 bases between them. From germline, CDR1 is GTSNPN and CDR2 SVGIG (reference sequence). The length of the CDR3 is 13 residues. This chain's CDR3 is CAGSGVSYNEQFF. CDR3 DNA sequence: TGTGCCGGTAGCGGAGTCTCCTACAATGAGCAGTTCTTC.

The chain has TRBV27 and TRBJ2-1; D is perhaps TRBD1 (6 bases). V lost 4 bases and J lost 1, with 17 bases in between. The germline CDR1 and CDR2 sequences are MNHEY and SMNVEV (reference sequence). The CDR3 covers 17 residues. Written as DNA, the CDR3 is TGTGCCAGCAGTTACTCTCCGACAGGCCTTTCCTACAATGAGCAGTTCTTC. Its protein is CASSYSPTGLSYNEQFF.

The V call is TRBV12-5, the J call TRBJ2-1; tentatively, D is TRBD2 (5 bases). This CDR3 spans 15 amino acids. Trimming left V 1 base short and J 0 bases short, with 7 bases between. Germline V gene sequence: CDR1 LGHNT, CDR2 FRNRAP. CDR3: CASGLGESSYNEQFF. CDR3 DNA sequence: TGTGCTAGTGGTTTGGGGGAGAGCTCCTACAATGAGCAGTTCTTC. Combining the CDR3 with reference TRBV12-5 and TRBJ2-1 gives the whole variable domain DARVTQTPRHKVTEMGQEVTMRCQPILGHNTVFWYRQTMMQGLELLAYFRNRAPLDDSGMPKDRFSAEMPDATLATLKIQPSEPRDSAVYFCASGLGESSYNEQFFGPGTRLTVL.

This clone turned up a few times. CDR3: CASSPRPRESTDTQYF. The CDR3 DNA reads TGTGCCAGCAGTCCCCGTCCACGGGAGAGCACAGATACGCAGTATTTT. The chain employs TRBV6-2 or TRBV6-3 and TRBJ2-3; TRBD2 might be the D (6 bases). V was trimmed by 5 bases and J by 0 bases, leaving 15 bases between them. The CDR3 runs 16 residues. Germline V gene data show CDR1 as MNHEY and CDR2 as SVGEGT.

The rearrangement links TRBV28 to TRBJ1-2; D is unclear. This CDR3 region has 16 residues. V lost 1 base and J 0 bases, leaving 12 bases between the germline ends. CDR1 is MDHEN and CDR2 is SYDVKM in the germline V gene. CDR3 nucleotide sequence: TGTGCCAGCAGTTTATTCCGGCCACTAACTAACTATGGCTACACCTTC. Protein sequence: CASSLFRPLTNYGYTF.

The chain employs TRBV6-5 and TRBJ2-7, with 8 bases that match TRBD1. The CDR3 spans 13 residues. Germline CDR1 MNHEY, CDR2 SVGAGI. The trim removed 7 bases at V and 4 bases at J, leaving 6 bases unmatched. As DNA, the CDR3 is TGTGCCAGCATCGGGACAGGTCTTTACGAGCAGTACTTC. It translates to CASIGTGLYEQYF.

The chain uses TRBV2 and TRBJ2-5; 10 bases are shared with TRBD1. The V and J ends lost 5 bases and 4 bases, in that order; junction bases with no gene match: 7. The CDR3 loop spans 15 amino acids. From germline, CDR1 is SNHLY and CDR2 FYNNEI. The CDR3 sequence is CASSQPTGGGETQYF. The CDR3 DNA is TGTGCCAGCAGTCAACCGACAGGGGGCGGAGAGACCCAGTACTTC.

The chain carries TRBV9 and TRBJ2-7; TRBD1 matches 8 bases. Per the germline V gene, CDR1 is SGDLS and CDR2 is YYNGEE. The CDR3 sequence is 16 residues long. V lost 4 bases and J lost 3; bases outside the gene matches: 12. Written as DNA, the CDR3 is TGTGCCAGCAGCCCCATACTCGGGACAGGAGTCTACGAGCAGTACTTC. This encodes CASSPILGTGVYEQYF. Combining the CDR3 with reference TRBV9 and TRBJ2-7 gives the whole variable domain DSGVTQTPKHLITATGQRVTLRCSPRSGDLSVYWYQQSLDQGLQFLIQYYNGEERAKGNILERFSAQQFPDLHSELNLSSLELGDSALYFCASSPILGTGVYEQYFGPGTRLTVT.

The chain carries TRBV30 and TRBJ2-7; D might be TRBD1 (5 bases). V was pared by 3 bases and J by 5 bases, with 11 bases between. There are 12 residues in the CDR3. Germline assignment: CDR1 GTSNPN and CDR2 SVGIG (reference sequence). The CDR3 sequence: CAWRSGIHEQYF. The CDR3 DNA reads TGTGCCTGGAGGTCAGGGATCCACGAGCAGTACTTC. The entire variable domain, with the rest obtained from reference TRBV30 and TRBJ2-7, is as follows: SQTIHQWPATLVQPVGSPLSLECTVEGTSNPNLYWYRQAAGRGLQLLFYSVGIGQISSEVPQNLSASRPQDRQFILSSKKLLLSDSGFYLCAWRSGIHEQYFGPGTRLTVT.

The genes are TRBV7-2 and TRBJ1-2, with a possible D match to TRBD1 (6 bases). CDR1 and CDR2 (germline): SGHTA, FQGNSA. The CDR3 sequence is 14 residues long. Deletions cut 5 bases from V and 2 bases from J, with 12 bases between. CDR3 coding DNA: TGTGCCAGCAGCCAGGGGAAGGGGAACTATGGCTACACCTTC. Residues: CASSQGKGNYGYTF.

The chain combines TRBV20-1 with TRBJ2-5; 7 positions agree with TRBD2. Germline CDR1 DFQATT, CDR2 SNEGSKA (reference sequence). V was pared by 6 bases and J by 5 bases, with 3 bases of the junction left unmatched. CDR3 length: 11 amino acids. The CDR3 loop reads CSAAGKETQYF. DNA of the CDR3: TGCAGTGCAGCGGGAAAGGAGACCCAGTACTTC.

V and J are TRBV11-2 and TRBJ1-6; a weak D match, TRBD1 (6 bases). Germline V gene sequence: CDR1 SGHAT, CDR2 FQNNGV. V gave up 2 bases and J gave up 5 bases, with 19 bases separating them. The CDR3 consists of 18 residues. Here the CDR3 DNA reads TGTGCCAGCAGCTTAAATCTTTGGGGTCAGGGGCATAATTCACCCCTCCACTTT. It is translated as CASSLNLWGQGHNSPLHF.

The chain carries TRBV15 and TRBJ2-7; 9 bases line up with TRBD1. The CDR3 runs to 17 residues. The V segment lost 1 base and the J segment 7 bases; nucleotides outside the gene matches: 14. Germline V gene data show CDR1 as LNHNV and CDR2 as YYDKDF (reference sequence). CDR3 sequence (DNA): TGTGCCACCAGCAGAGGGGTTAGGAGACAGGGGGAGGAAGAGCAGTACTTC. It specifies CATSRGVRRQGEEEQYF.

The chain links TRBV24-1 to TRBJ2-1; 13 nucleotides line up with TRBD2. V shed 4 bases and J 9 bases; nucleotides not matched to a gene: 8. Per germline, CDR1 KGHDR and CDR2 SFDVKD. The CDR3 covers 16 residues. The CDR3 region has the DNA TGTGCCACCAGTGACCCCACTAGCGGGAGGGCCTTTGAGCAGTTCTTC. Its protein product is CATSDPTSGRAFEQFF.

V is TRBV5-5 and J is TRBJ2-5; 7 bases match TRBD1. Germline V gene data show CDR1 as SGHKS and CDR2 as YYEKEE (reference sequence). J lost 4 bases, V lost 0 bases, and 0 bases had no gene match. The CDR3 is made up of 13 amino acids. The CDR3 DNA reads as TGTGCCAGCAGCTTGGGACAGGGAGAGACCCAGTACTTC. Residues: CASSLGQGETQYF.

A single count supports this clone. The V call is TRBV9, the J call TRBJ2-1; D remains unclear. CDR3 length: 13 residues. With 2 bases removed from V and 9 bases from J, the gap between germline ends came to 12 bases. Germline V lookup: CDR1 SGDLS, CDR2 YYNGEE. Here the CDR3 reads CASSVMLGAEQFF. The CDR3 DNA sequence: TGTGCCAGCAGCGTTATGTTAGGAGCTGAGCAGTTCTTC. Using reference TRBV9 and TRBJ2-1 for the parts outside the CDR3, the full variable domain is DSGVTQTPKHLITATGQRVTLRCSPRSGDLSVYWYQQSLDQGLQFLIQYYNGEERAKGNILERFSAQQFPDLHSELNLSSLELGDSALYFCASSVMLGAEQFFGPGTRLTVL.

V and J are TRBV7-2 and TRBJ2-6; D unclear. V lost 5 bases and J lost 0, with 14 bases in between. CDR1 is SGHTA and CDR2 is FQGNSA in the germline V gene. This CDR3 has 17 amino acids. The CDR3 sequence: CASSLHQAISGANVLTF. The CDR3 DNA reads TGTGCCAGCAGCCTTCATCAGGCGATCTCTGGGGCCAACGTCCTGACTTTC.

The chain employs TRBV15 and TRBJ1-2; D remains ambiguous. Trimming shortened V by 0 bases and J by 0 bases, and 8 bases separated the two germline ends. Germline-derived CDR1 and CDR2 are LNHNV and YYDKDF (reference sequence). The CDR3 is made up of 15 amino acids. The CDR3 protein is CATSRDIGANYGYTF. The CDR3 region has the DNA TGTGCCACCAGCAGAGATATAGGAGCTAACTATGGCTACACCTTC.

This clone showed up just once. The rearrangement joins TRBV12-3 or TRBV12-4 to TRBJ2-1; D is possibly TRBD2 (6 bases). This CDR3 contains 13 residues. Deletions cut 5 bases from V and 9 bases from J, with 14 bases between. DNA of the CDR3: TGTGCCAGCAGTCTATACCTGGGGGGTGAGCAGTTCTTC. Translating gives CASSLYLGGEQFF.

V gene TRBV18 combines with J gene TRBJ1-5, with D possibly being TRBD1 (6 bases). CDR3 length equals 15 residues. Trimming cost V 3 bases and J 3 bases, with 12 bases left between them. Germline loops: CDR1 KGHSH, CDR2 LQKENI. Here the CDR3 reads CASSPQTGDNQPQHF. The CDR3 DNA sequence: TGTGCCAGCTCACCGCAGACAGGTGACAATCAGCCCCAGCATTTT.

This clone is medium-sized. V usage is TRBV29-1 and J usage is TRBJ1-1; D is perhaps TRBD1 (6 bases). CDR1 and CDR2 from the germline V gene are SQVTM and ANQGSEA. The ends were cut back, 6 bases at V and 3 bases at J, with 20 bases in the middle. This CDR3 comprises 15 residues. This CDR3 reads CSVNRVPLKDTEAFF. In DNA, the CDR3 is TGCAGCGTAAACAGGGTGCCATTAAAGGACACTGAAGCTTTCTTT.

This rearrangement joins TRBV4-3 to TRBJ1-1; perhaps TRBD1 as D (5 bases). The CDR3 is 14 residues long. Trimming removed 0 bases from V and 5 bases from J, with 10 bases in between. Germline CDR1 reads LGHNA; CDR2 reads YSLEER. The CDR3: CASSQEAGETEAFF. For the CDR3, the DNA is TGCGCCAGCAGCCAAGAAGCGGGGGAAACTGAAGCTTTCTTT.

V usage is TRBV5-3 and J usage is TRBJ2-1, with TRBD2 matching over 13 bases. TRBV5-3 is known as an ORF, though its function is uncertain. V dropped 0 bases and J dropped 1; count of bases not matched to a gene: 7. The CDR3 is 19 amino acids. The CDR3 DNA reads TGTGCCAGAAGCTTGGCCCGGACTAGCGGGAGATCGTCCTACAATGAGCAGTTCTTC. Translated: CARSLARTSGRSSYNEQFF.